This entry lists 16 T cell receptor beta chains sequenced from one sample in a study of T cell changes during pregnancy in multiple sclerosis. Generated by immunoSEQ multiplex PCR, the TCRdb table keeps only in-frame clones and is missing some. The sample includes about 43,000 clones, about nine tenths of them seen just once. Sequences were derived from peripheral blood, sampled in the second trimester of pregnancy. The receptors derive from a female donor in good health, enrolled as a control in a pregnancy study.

As DNA, the CDR3 is TGTGCCTGGACGGGACAGGGCCCCAATCAGCCCCAGCATTTT. Translated: CAWTGQGPNQPQHF. The V gene is TRBV30, the J gene TRBJ1-5; the match to TRBD1 covers 9 bases. The CDR3 spans 14 residues. Germline V gene lookup returns CDR1 GTSNPN and CDR2 SVGIG (reference sequence). V gave up 4 bases and J gave up 3 bases; unmatched junction bases: 4. The complete variable domain, with remaining parts taken from reference TRBV30 and TRBJ1-5, reads SQTIHQWPATLVQPVGSPLSLECTVEGTSNPNLYWYRQAAGRGLQLLFYSVGIGQISSEVPQNLSASRPQDRQFILSSKKLLLSDSGFYLCAWTGQGPNQPQHFGDGTRLSIL.

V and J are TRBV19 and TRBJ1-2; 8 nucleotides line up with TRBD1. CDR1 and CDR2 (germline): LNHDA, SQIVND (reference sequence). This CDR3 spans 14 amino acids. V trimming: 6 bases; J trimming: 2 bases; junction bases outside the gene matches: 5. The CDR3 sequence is CASRPRDRNYGYTF. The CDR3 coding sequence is TGTGCCAGTAGACCCCGGGACAGGAACTATGGCTACACCTTC.

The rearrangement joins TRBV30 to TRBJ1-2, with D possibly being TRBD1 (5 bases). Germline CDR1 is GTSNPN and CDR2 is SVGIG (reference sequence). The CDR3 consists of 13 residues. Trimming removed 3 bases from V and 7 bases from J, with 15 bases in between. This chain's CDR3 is CAWRPEGTGGYTF. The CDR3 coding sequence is TGTGCCTGGAGACCGGAGGGGACTGGTGGCTACACCTTC.

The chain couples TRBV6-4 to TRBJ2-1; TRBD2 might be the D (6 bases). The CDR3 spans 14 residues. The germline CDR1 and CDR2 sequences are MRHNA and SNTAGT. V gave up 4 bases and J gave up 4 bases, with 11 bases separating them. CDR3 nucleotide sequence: TGTGCCAGCAGTGCCTATAGCGGATACAATGAGCAGTTCTTC. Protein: CASSAYSGYNEQFF.

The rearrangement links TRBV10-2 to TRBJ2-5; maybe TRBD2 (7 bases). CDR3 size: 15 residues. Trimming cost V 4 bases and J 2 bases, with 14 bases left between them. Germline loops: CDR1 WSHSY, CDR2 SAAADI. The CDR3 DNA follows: TGCGCCAGCAGTGCCCCCGGGGGGCTACAAGAGACCCAGTACTTC. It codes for CASSAPGGLQETQYF.

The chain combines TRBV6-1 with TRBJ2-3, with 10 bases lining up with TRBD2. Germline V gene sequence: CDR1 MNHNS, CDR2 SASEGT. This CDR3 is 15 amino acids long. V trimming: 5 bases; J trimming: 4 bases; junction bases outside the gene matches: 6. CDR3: CASSPGLAWADTQYF. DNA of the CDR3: TGTGCCAGCAGTCCGGGACTAGCGTGGGCAGATACGCAGTATTTT.

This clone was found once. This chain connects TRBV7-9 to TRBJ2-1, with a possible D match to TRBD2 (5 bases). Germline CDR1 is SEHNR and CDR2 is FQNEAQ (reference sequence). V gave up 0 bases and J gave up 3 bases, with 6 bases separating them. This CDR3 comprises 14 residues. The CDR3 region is CASSLATSYNEQFF. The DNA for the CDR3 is TGTGCCAGCAGCTTAGCTACTAGCTACAATGAGCAGTTCTTC.

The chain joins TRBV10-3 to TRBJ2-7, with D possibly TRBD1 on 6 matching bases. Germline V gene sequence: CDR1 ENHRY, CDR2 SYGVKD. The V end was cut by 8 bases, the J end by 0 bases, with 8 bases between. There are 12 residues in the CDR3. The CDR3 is CAIVDSSYEQYF. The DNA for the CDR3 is TGTGCCATCGTGGACAGCTCCTACGAGCAGTACTTC.

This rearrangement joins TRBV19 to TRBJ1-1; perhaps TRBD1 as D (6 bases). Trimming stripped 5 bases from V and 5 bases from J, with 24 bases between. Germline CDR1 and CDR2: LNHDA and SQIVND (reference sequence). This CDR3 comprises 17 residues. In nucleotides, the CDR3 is TGTGCCAGTAGTGTAACGCACGTAGGGGGGGGTTTTACTGAAGCTTTCTTT. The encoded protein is CASSVTHVGGGFTEAFF. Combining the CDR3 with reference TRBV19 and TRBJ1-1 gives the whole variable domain DGGITQSPKYLFRKEGQNVTLSCEQNLNHDAMYWYRQDPGQGLRLIYYSQIVNDFQKGDIAEGYSVSREKKESFPLTVTSAQKNPTAFYLCASSVTHVGGGFTEAFFGQGTRLTVV.

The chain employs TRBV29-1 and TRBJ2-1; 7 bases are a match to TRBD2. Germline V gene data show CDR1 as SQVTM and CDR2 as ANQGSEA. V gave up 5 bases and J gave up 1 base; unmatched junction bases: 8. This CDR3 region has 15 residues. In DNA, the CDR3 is TGCAGCGTTTATAGGCGGGGGACGTCCTACAATGAGCAGTTCTTC. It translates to CSVYRRGTSYNEQFF.

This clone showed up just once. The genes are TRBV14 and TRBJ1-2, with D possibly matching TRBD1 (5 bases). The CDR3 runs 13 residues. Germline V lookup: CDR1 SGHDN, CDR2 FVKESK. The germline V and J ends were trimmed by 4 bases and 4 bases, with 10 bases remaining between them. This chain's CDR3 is CASSPSGIYGYTF. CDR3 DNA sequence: TGTGCCAGCAGCCCTTCAGGGATCTATGGCTACACCTTC.

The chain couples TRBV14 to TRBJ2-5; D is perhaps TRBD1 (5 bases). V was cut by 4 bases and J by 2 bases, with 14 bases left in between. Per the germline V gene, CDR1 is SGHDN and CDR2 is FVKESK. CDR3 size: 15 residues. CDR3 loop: CASSLLGVGQETQYF. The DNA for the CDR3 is TGTGCCAGCAGCCTTTTAGGGGTCGGGCAAGAGACCCAGTACTTC.

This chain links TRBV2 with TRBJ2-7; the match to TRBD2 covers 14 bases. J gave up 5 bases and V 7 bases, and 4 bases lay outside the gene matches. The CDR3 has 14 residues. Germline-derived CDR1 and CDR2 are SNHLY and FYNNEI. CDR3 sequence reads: CASKPGLAGDEQYF. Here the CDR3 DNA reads TGTGCCAGCAAACCGGGACTAGCGGGAGACGAGCAGTACTTC.

CDR3 amino acids: CASRRDWDRASYEQYF. In nucleotides, the CDR3 is TGTGCCAGCAGACGCGACTGGGACAGGGCCTCCTACGAGCAGTACTTC. The rearrangement uses TRBV7-2 and TRBJ2-7, with 9 bases identical to TRBD1. The CDR3 totals 16 residues. Germline V gives CDR1 SGHTA, CDR2 FQGNSA. V dropped 6 bases and J dropped 0; count of bases not matched to a gene: 9.

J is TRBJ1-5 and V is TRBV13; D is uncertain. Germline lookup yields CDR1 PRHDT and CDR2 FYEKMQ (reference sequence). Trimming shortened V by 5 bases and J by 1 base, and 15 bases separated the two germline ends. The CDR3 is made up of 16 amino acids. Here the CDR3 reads CASSPRWRGSNQPQHF. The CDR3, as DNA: TGTGCCAGCAGCCCTCGGTGGCGGGGAAGCAATCAGCCCCAGCATTTT.

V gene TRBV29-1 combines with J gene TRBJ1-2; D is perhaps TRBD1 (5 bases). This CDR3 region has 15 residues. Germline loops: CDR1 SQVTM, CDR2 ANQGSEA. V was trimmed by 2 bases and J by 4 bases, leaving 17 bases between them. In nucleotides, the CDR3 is TGCAGCGTTGAACACAGGATCCGAGAGCTCTATGGCTACACCTTC. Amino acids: CSVEHRIRELYGYTF.